Listed below are T cell receptor beta chains from one sample, sequenced in a study of T cell clonotyping in hematopoietic cell transplantation. Produced via immunoSEQ multiplex PCR; TCRdb's table is partial and in-frame only. The data hold around 12,000 clones, with roughly 80% observed a single time. The sequencing here drew on PBMCs, taken 100 days after allogeneic stem cell transplant. The source is a female patient in her forties or fifties who had an allogeneic stem cell transplant from a related donor, so T cells may come from the graft donor. Some clones in this sample may be carry-over from other donors' samples. The CDR3 runs from the conserved cysteine through the conserved F or W. D genes are given only for firm matches. Size is omitted from some rows. Given values are once, few, many or a class for expanded clones.

V gene: TRBV2; CDR3 length: 12; J gene: TRBJ1-4; D gene: TRBD1; clone size: few; CDR3 protein: CASGRQGGKLFF; CDR3 DNA: TGTGCCAGCGGACGACAGGGTGGAAAACTGTTTTTT
V gene: TRBV11-3; CDR3 length: 17; J gene: TRBJ1-1; D gene: NA; clone size: NA; CDR3 protein: CASTRSSGGLMNTEAFF; CDR3 DNA: TGTGCCAGCACCCGAAGTTCGGGGGGCCTCATGAACACTGAAGCTTTCTTT
V gene: TRBV29-1; CDR3 length: 13; J gene: TRBJ2-7; D gene: NA; clone size: NA; CDR3 protein: CSVRQGPIHEQYF; CDR3 DNA: TGCAGCGTTCGGCAGGGACCGATACACGAGCAGTACTTC
V gene: TRBV11-2; CDR3 length: 15; J gene: TRBJ2-7; D gene: NA; clone size: NA; CDR3 protein: CASSAPGPSLYEQYF; CDR3 DNA: TGTGCCAGCAGCGCCCCGGGACCTTCCCTTTACGAGCAGTACTTC
V gene: TRBV7-9; CDR3 length: 15; J gene: TRBJ1-4; D gene: TRBD1; clone size: NA; CDR3 protein: CASSLVQGRGEKLFF; CDR3 DNA: TGTGCCAGCAGCTTAGTACAGGGGAGGGGTGAAAAACTGTTTTTT
V gene: TRBV6-5; CDR3 length: 16; J gene: TRBJ1-4; D gene: NA; clone size: NA; CDR3 protein: CASSYSSIRGREKLFF; CDR3 DNA: TGTGCCAGCAGTTACTCCTCTATTAGGGGACGAGAAAAACTGTTTTTT
V gene: TRBV28; CDR3 length: 12; J gene: TRBJ1-5; D gene: NA; clone size: NA; CDR3 protein: CASSADTQPQHF; CDR3 DNA: TGTGCCAGCAGTGCAGACACTCAGCCCCAGCATTTT
V gene: TRBV2; CDR3 length: 15; J gene: TRBJ2-5; D gene: TRBD1; clone size: NA; CDR3 protein: CASRPDRGLGETQYF; CDR3 DNA: TGTGCCAGCAGACCAGACAGGGGGCTGGGGGAGACCCAGTACTTC
V gene: TRBV6-5; CDR3 length: 15; J gene: TRBJ2-7; D gene: NA; clone size: NA; CDR3 protein: CASSPALDSSYEQYF; CDR3 DNA: TGTGCCAGCAGTCCGGCGTTGGACAGCTCCTACGAGCAGTACTTC
V gene: TRBV7-3; CDR3 length: 16; J gene: TRBJ2-2; D gene: TRBD1; clone size: few; CDR3 protein: CASSRGGQGRAGELFF; CDR3 DNA: TGTGCCAGCAGCCGTGGAGGACAGGGAAGAGCCGGGGAGCTGTTTTTT
V gene: TRBV5-1; CDR3 length: 17; J gene: TRBJ2-7; D gene: NA; clone size: NA; CDR3 protein: CASSLGWGSILNYEQYF; CDR3 DNA: TGCGCCAGCAGCTTGGGATGGGGCTCCATACTTAACTACGAGCAGTACTTC
V gene: TRBV7-9; CDR3 length: 14; J gene: TRBJ1-2; D gene: NA; clone size: NA; CDR3 protein: CASSQPPVPGGYTF; CDR3 DNA: TGTGCCAGCAGCCAACCCCCGGTTCCCGGGGGCTACACCTTC
V gene: TRBV7-2; CDR3 length: 14; J gene: TRBJ2-7; D gene: TRBD2; clone size: NA; CDR3 protein: CASRLTSASYEQYF; CDR3 DNA: TGTGCCAGCAGGTTGACTAGCGCCTCCTACGAGCAGTACTTC
V gene: TRBV6-6; CDR3 length: 16; J gene: TRBJ2-2; D gene: TRBD2; clone size: once; CDR3 protein: CASSLRGTRNTGELFF; CDR3 DNA: TGTGCCAGCAGTTTACGCGGGACTAGGAATACCGGGGAGCTGTTTTTT
V gene: TRBV11-3; CDR3 length: 12; J gene: TRBJ1-1; D gene: NA; clone size: large; CDR3 protein: CASSLMNTEAFF; CDR3 DNA: TGTGCCAGCAGCCTCATGAACACTGAAGCTTTCTTT
V gene: TRBV9; CDR3 length: 15; J gene: TRBJ1-2; D gene: TRBD1; clone size: once; CDR3 protein: CASSAQGRGNYGYTF; CDR3 DNA: TGTGCCAGCAGCGCCCAGGGCAGGGGGAACTATGGCTACACCTTC
V gene: TRBV6-6; CDR3 length: 12; J gene: TRBJ2-4; D gene: NA; clone size: NA; CDR3 protein: CASGTRRDIQYF; CDR3 DNA: TGTGCCAGCGGGACCCGGCGGGACATTCAGTACTTC
V gene: TRBV7-2; CDR3 length: 15; J gene: TRBJ1-6; D gene: NA; clone size: NA; CDR3 protein: CASNDLERSNSPLHF; CDR3 DNA: TGTGCCAGCAACGATCTAGAACGATCGAATTCACCCCTCCACTTT
V gene: TRBV14; CDR3 length: 12; J gene: TRBJ1-1; D gene: NA; clone size: NA; CDR3 protein: CASSQEWGEAFF; CDR3 DNA: TGTGCCAGCAGCCAAGAATGGGGTGAAGCTTTCTTT
V gene: TRBV14; CDR3 length: 14; J gene: TRBJ1-1; D gene: NA; clone size: NA; CDR3 protein: CASSLSRRGTEAFF; CDR3 DNA: TGTGCCAGCAGCCTTTCCAGGAGAGGAACTGAAGCTTTCTTT
V gene: TRBV6-5; CDR3 length: 12; J gene: TRBJ1-2; D gene: NA; clone size: NA; CDR3 protein: CASSTRLDGYTF; CDR3 DNA: TGTGCCAGCAGTACCCGGTTGGACGGCTACACCTTC
V gene: TRBV30; CDR3 length: 14; J gene: TRBJ1-1; D gene: NA; clone size: NA; CDR3 protein: CAWDHRDRGTEAFF; CDR3 DNA: TGTGCCTGGGATCACCGGGACCGTGGCACTGAAGCTTTCTTT
V gene: TRBV2; CDR3 length: 13; J gene: TRBJ1-4; D gene: NA; clone size: NA; CDR3 protein: CASTGATNEKLFF; CDR3 DNA: TGTGCCAGCACGGGGGCCACTAATGAAAAACTGTTTTTT
V gene: TRBV9; CDR3 length: 13; J gene: TRBJ2-7; D gene: NA; clone size: NA; CDR3 protein: CASSLDLTYEQYF; CDR3 DNA: TGTGCCAGCAGCCTCGACTTGACCTACGAGCAGTACTTC
V gene: TRBV5-6; CDR3 length: 11; J gene: TRBJ1-1; D gene: NA; clone size: NA; CDR3 protein: CASSVNTEAFF; CDR3 DNA: TGTGCCAGCAGCGTGAACACTGAAGCTTTCTTT
V gene: TRBV10-1; CDR3 length: 13; J gene: TRBJ1-1; D gene: NA; clone size: NA; CDR3 protein: CASSVVVGTEAFF; CDR3 DNA: TGCGCCAGCAGTGTGGTGGTCGGGACTGAAGCTTTCTTT
V gene: TRBV2; CDR3 length: 14; J gene: TRBJ2-7; D gene: TRBD1; clone size: NA; CDR3 protein: CARATGTGASEQYF; CDR3 DNA: TGTGCCAGAGCGACAGGGACAGGGGCCTCGGAGCAGTACTTC
V gene: TRBV4-2; CDR3 length: 16; J gene: TRBJ2-7; D gene: TRBD1; clone size: NA; CDR3 protein: CASSQNTRDRVYEQYF; CDR3 DNA: TGTGCCAGCAGCCAAAACACACGGGACAGGGTCTACGAGCAGTACTTC
V gene: TRBV5-6; CDR3 length: 16; J gene: TRBJ1-6; D gene: NA; clone size: NA; CDR3 protein: CASSLAGQLGNSPLHF; CDR3 DNA: TGTGCCAGCAGCTTGGCCGGGCAACTAGGTAATTCACCCCTCCACTTT
V gene: TRBV13; CDR3 length: 15; J gene: TRBJ1-4; D gene: NA; clone size: few; CDR3 protein: CASSLGHGVDEKLFF; CDR3 DNA: TGTGCCAGCAGCTTAGGCCATGGAGTCGACGAAAAACTGTTTTTT
V gene: TRBV7-9; CDR3 length: 12; J gene: TRBJ2-5; D gene: NA; clone size: NA; CDR3 protein: CASTGYQEAQYF; CDR3 DNA: TGTGCCAGCACAGGATACCAAGAGGCCCAGTACTTC
V gene: TRBV30; CDR3 length: 13; J gene: TRBJ2-7; D gene: NA; clone size: NA; CDR3 protein: CAWRTPGNYEQYF; CDR3 DNA: TGTGCCTGGAGGACCCCGGGGAACTACGAGCAGTACTTC
V gene: TRBV11-2; CDR3 length: 13; J gene: TRBJ2-7; D gene: NA; clone size: once; CDR3 protein: CASSLDVVYEQYF; CDR3 DNA: TGTGCCAGCAGCTTAGATGTGGTCTACGAGCAGTACTTC
V gene: TRBV6-5; CDR3 length: 15; J gene: TRBJ2-5; D gene: NA; clone size: NA; CDR3 protein: CASSYLAGGQETQYF; CDR3 DNA: TGTGCCAGCAGTTACCTGGCTGGCGGGCAAGAGACCCAGTACTTC
V gene: TRBV30; CDR3 length: 14; J gene: TRBJ1-5; D gene: TRBD1; clone size: NA; CDR3 protein: CAWKEGTGGQPQHF; CDR3 DNA: TGTGCCTGGAAGGAAGGGACAGGCGGTCAGCCCCAGCATTTT
V gene: TRBV6-5; CDR3 length: 12; J gene: TRBJ1-5; D gene: NA; clone size: NA; CDR3 protein: CASSRPGEPQHF; CDR3 DNA: TGTGCCAGCAGCCGTCCGGGGGAGCCCCAGCATTTT
V gene: TRBV27; CDR3 length: 15; J gene: TRBJ1-6; D gene: NA; clone size: once; CDR3 protein: CASSVRVFVNSPLHF; CDR3 DNA: TGTGCCAGCAGTGTCCGGGTTTTCGTAAATTCACCCCTCCACTTT
V gene: TRBV7-6; CDR3 length: 16; J gene: TRBJ1-3; D gene: NA; clone size: NA; CDR3 protein: CASSRDTPGSGNTIYF; CDR3 DNA: TGTGCCAGCAGCCGGGACACCCCCGGCTCTGGAAACACCATATATTTT
V gene: TRBV7-3; CDR3 length: 15; J gene: TRBJ1-5; D gene: NA; clone size: NA; CDR3 protein: CASSSVGGGNQPQHF; CDR3 DNA: TGTGCCAGCAGCTCCGTAGGGGGGGGCAATCAGCCCCAGCATTTT
V gene: TRBV5-1; CDR3 length: 17; J gene: TRBJ1-5; D gene: TRBD1; clone size: NA; CDR3 protein: CASSPLAVTGRNQPQHF; CDR3 DNA: TGCGCCAGCAGCCCGCTGGCGGTGACAGGGCGCAATCAGCCCCAGCATTTT
V gene: TRBV7-2; CDR3 length: 15; J gene: TRBJ2-3; D gene: NA; clone size: NA; CDR3 protein: CASSHRTTQTDTQYF; CDR3 DNA: TGTGCCAGCAGTCATCGGACCACCCAAACAGATACGCAGTATTTT
V gene: TRBV2; CDR3 length: 11; J gene: TRBJ1-2; D gene: NA; clone size: NA; CDR3 protein: CASERDYGYTF; CDR3 DNA: TGTGCCAGCGAGAGGGACTATGGCTACACCTTC
V gene: TRBV6-5; CDR3 length: 14; J gene: TRBJ2-7; D gene: NA; clone size: NA; CDR3 protein: CASLGCPTVYEQYF; CDR3 DNA: TGTGCCAGCTTGGGGTGCCCAACTGTCTACGAGCAGTACTTC
V gene: TRBV7-8; CDR3 length: 16; J gene: TRBJ1-1; D gene: TRBD1; clone size: NA; CDR3 protein: CASSEHRQGLNTEAFF; CDR3 DNA: TGTGCCAGCAGCGAACATAGACAGGGATTGAACACTGAAGCTTTCTTT
V gene: TRBV11-1; CDR3 length: 13; J gene: TRBJ1-2; D gene: NA; clone size: NA; CDR3 protein: CASSFPDHYGYTF; CDR3 DNA: TGTGCCAGCAGCTTCCCCGACCACTATGGCTACACCTTC
V gene: TRBV7-9; CDR3 length: 14; J gene: TRBJ2-7; D gene: TRBD1; clone size: few; CDR3 protein: CASSMGQVPYEQYF; CDR3 DNA: TGTGCCAGCAGCATGGGACAGGTCCCCTACGAGCAGTACTTC
V gene: TRBV19; CDR3 length: 13; J gene: TRBJ2-5; D gene: NA; clone size: NA; CDR3 protein: CASSPDPEETQYF; CDR3 DNA: TGTGCCAGTAGTCCGGATCCTGAAGAGACCCAGTACTTC
V gene: TRBV19; CDR3 length: 13; J gene: TRBJ2-5; D gene: NA; clone size: NA; CDR3 protein: CASRSGVRETQYF; CDR3 DNA: TGTGCCAGTAGATCAGGGGTCAGGGAGACCCAGTACTTC
V gene: TRBV27; CDR3 length: 14; J gene: TRBJ1-2; D gene: TRBD1; clone size: NA; CDR3 protein: CASSFSDRNYGYTF; CDR3 DNA: TGTGCCAGCAGTTTCTCGGACAGGAACTATGGCTACACCTTC
V gene: TRBV6-5; CDR3 length: 14; J gene: TRBJ2-3; D gene: NA; clone size: NA; CDR3 protein: CASSYESSTDTQYF; CDR3 DNA: TGTGCCAGCAGTTACGAGTCCAGCACAGATACGCAGTATTTT
V gene: TRBV6-4; CDR3 length: 16; J gene: TRBJ2-1; D gene: TRBD2; clone size: NA; CDR3 protein: CASSASGRTSYNEQFF; CDR3 DNA: TGTGCCAGCAGTGCTAGCGGGAGGACCTCCTACAATGAGCAGTTCTTC
V gene: TRBV9; CDR3 length: 12; J gene: TRBJ2-7; D gene: NA; clone size: NA; CDR3 protein: CASSVVTWEQYF; CDR3 DNA: TGTGCCAGCAGCGTAGTGACGTGGGAGCAGTACTTC
V gene: TRBV30; CDR3 length: 12; J gene: TRBJ1-5; D gene: TRBD1; clone size: once; CDR3 protein: CAYRQGNQPQHF; CDR3 DNA: TGTGCCTACAGACAGGGAAATCAGCCCCAGCATTTT
V gene: TRBV11-2; CDR3 length: 15; J gene: TRBJ2-5; D gene: TRBD2; clone size: NA; CDR3 protein: CASIMRGGTGETQYF; CDR3 DNA: TGTGCCAGCATAATGCGGGGGGGAACAGGGGAGACCCAGTACTTC
V gene: TRBV4-1; CDR3 length: 15; J gene: TRBJ2-1; D gene: NA; clone size: NA; CDR3 protein: CASSQDPGLSDEQFF; CDR3 DNA: TGCGCCAGCAGCCAAGACCCAGGACTCAGCGATGAGCAGTTCTTC
V gene: TRBV29-1; CDR3 length: 14; J gene: TRBJ1-4; D gene: NA; clone size: NA; CDR3 protein: CSVEGEPREGKLFF; CDR3 DNA: TGCAGCGTTGAAGGGGAACCCCGGGAGGGAAAACTGTTTTTT